Shown below are 19 T cell receptor beta chains from a single sample sequenced in a study of vaccination and CD4 T cells after COVID-19. Sequencing of the DNA from cultured CD4+ T cells was carried out with the Oncomine TCR Beta short-read assay. TCRdb redid the calling of the PCR reads with MiXCR, one entry per CDR3 protein. The table records about 25,000 distinct CDR3 sequences, around 48% of them present only once. Treatment noted: roughly ten-day PBMC culture with coronavirus spike peptide pools or control peptides (ViraFEST assay). Their antigens remain unidentified. The material sequenced was CD4+ T cells from blood, cultured in vitro. The receptors shown here come from a human donor who had recovered from COVID-19.

CDR3 DNA sequence: TGTGCCAGCAGTTCCCCTCGAGGGCCCGGGGTGTCTGAAGCTTTCTTT. It codes for CASSSPRGPGVSEAFF. The chain carries TRBV28 and TRBJ1-1; D not certain. The germline CDR1 and CDR2 sequences are MDHEN and SYDVKM. V dropped 4 bases and J dropped 6 bases, with 21 bases sitting between them. The CDR3 is 16 residues long.

The genes are TRBV6-1 and TRBJ2-7; 7 bases line up with TRBD1. Germline V CDR1 and CDR2: MNHNS, SASEGT. The length of the CDR3 is 16 residues. With V trimmed by 2 bases and J by 4 bases, 11 bases remained unmatched. CDR3 coding DNA: TGTGCCAGCAGTGAACCAAGACAGGGCAGTTTTTACGAGCAGTACTTC. Protein sequence: CASSEPRQGSFYEQYF.

The chain employs TRBV5-4 and TRBJ2-7; 8 bases line up with TRBD1. Germline assignment: CDR1 SGHNT and CDR2 YYREEE (reference sequence). With 0 bases clipped from V and 2 bases from J, the junction kept 7 bases outside the gene matches. This CDR3 comprises 16 residues. CDR3 in amino acids: CASSLGSRQGTYEQYF. CDR3 in DNA: TGTGCCAGCAGCTTGGGCTCGAGACAGGGGACCTACGAGCAGTACTTC.

J is TRBJ1-2 and V is TRBV6-5; tentatively, D is TRBD1 (6 bases). The CDR3 runs 15 residues. Trimming removed 0 bases from V and 4 bases from J, with 12 bases in between. In germline, CDR1 is MNHEY, CDR2 SVGAGI. This CDR3 reads CASSYSNRRGYGYTF. The DNA of the CDR3 is TGTGCCAGCAGTTACTCGAACCGCAGGGGCTATGGCTACACCTTC.

The chain employs TRBV19 and TRBJ2-3, with D tentatively TRBD2 (6 bases). The CDR3 consists of 15 residues. V lost 3 bases, J lost 5 bases, and 15 bases lay in between. Germline CDR1 is LNHDA and CDR2 is SQIVND (reference sequence). CDR3 nucleotide sequence: TGTGCCAGTAGTATGCAGGGTGGCGGGGTAGATACGCAGTATTTT. It specifies CASSMQGGGVDTQYF. Complete variable domain (other parts from reference TRBV19 and TRBJ2-3): DGGITQSPKYLFRKEGQNVTLSCEQNLNHDAMYWYRQDPGQGLRLIYYSQIVNDFQKGDIAEGYSVSREKKESFPLTVTSAQKNPTAFYLCASSMQGGGVDTQYFGPGTRLTVL.

The rearrangement joins TRBV6-1 to TRBJ2-4; the match to TRBD2 covers 8 bases. From germline, CDR1 is MNHNS and CDR2 SASEGT. V lost 6 bases and J lost 9; bases outside the gene matches: 4. There are 12 residues in the CDR3. The CDR3 nucleotides read TGTGCCAGCAGAAGCGGGAGAGGCATTCAGTACTTC. Translating it yields CASRSGRGIQYF.

The V gene is TRBV18, the J gene TRBJ2-5; perhaps TRBD1 as D (6 bases). The V gene's germline CDR1 is KGHSH and CDR2 LQKENI. V lost 6 bases to trimming and J lost 4 bases, with 18 bases between them. The CDR3 extends over 15 amino acids. Written as DNA, the CDR3 is TGTGCCAGCTCCCCGGACAGAGCTATGCCAGAGACCCAGTACTTC. This codes for CASSPDRAMPETQYF.

This clonotype turned up a few times. V and J are TRBV20-1 and TRBJ1-2, with TRBD1 matching over 10 bases. The CDR3 sequence is 14 residues long. Germline CDR1 is DFQATT and CDR2 is SNEGSKA (reference sequence). J gave up 8 bases and V 2 bases, and 8 bases lay outside the gene matches. The CDR3 coding sequence is TGCAGTGCTAGAACCGGGACAGGGGCTGGAGGCTACACCTTC. It translates to CSARTGTGAGGYTF.

V usage is TRBV20-1 and J usage is TRBJ2-7, with TRBD1 identical over 7 bases. Germline CDR1 and CDR2: DFQATT and SNEGSKA (reference sequence). There are 13 residues in the CDR3. V lost 5 bases and J lost 5; bases outside the gene matches: 9. The CDR3 DNA follows: TGCAGTGCTTCAACCGGGACAGTCGACGAGCAGTACTTC. Translation gives CSASTGTVDEQYF.

This clonotype was recorded once. This sequence joins TRBV7-2 and TRBJ2-7; TRBD1 matches at 12 bases. V gave up 3 bases and J gave up 7 bases; unmatched junction bases: 4. The germline gives CDR1 SGHTA, CDR2 FQGNSA. The CDR3 length is 14 residues. CDR3 sequence: CASSLGQGAWEQYF. CDR3 nucleotide sequence: TGTGCCAGCAGCTTGGGACAGGGGGCATGGGAGCAGTACTTC.

This clonotype was seen once. The chain links TRBV28 to TRBJ1-4; the match to TRBD1 covers 10 bases. The trim removed 2 bases at V and 6 bases at J, leaving 3 bases unmatched. Germline CDR1 MDHEN, CDR2 SYDVKM. CDR3 length: 15 amino acids. CDR3 bases: TGTGCCAGCAGTTTACCCGGACAGGGGGATGAAAAACTGTTTTTT. It encodes CASSLPGQGDEKLFF.

For this clonotype: One junction end disagrees with the germline gene, perhaps due to a read error. The chain recombines TRBV29-1 with TRBJ2-5, with D possibly matching TRBD2 (5 bases). The CDR3 has 14 amino acids. The germline gives CDR1 SQVTM, CDR2 ANQGSEA. The CDR3 is CSAPMRANQETQCF. The CDR3 DNA follows: TGCAGCGCCCCAATGAGGGCTAACCAAGAGACCCAGTGCTTC.

The chain joins TRBV12-3 or TRBV12-4 to TRBJ1-2; D call uncertain. The V end lost 6 bases, the J end lost 0 bases, and 14 bases lay between the germline ends. This CDR3 is built from 15 residues. Here the CDR3 reads CASSRTAGANYGYTF. The CDR3 coding sequence is TGTGCCAGCAGCCGAACTGCTGGTGCTAACTATGGCTACACCTTC.

The J gene is TRBJ2-4, the V gene TRBV20-1; 8 positions match TRBD2. CDR3 length: 18 amino acids. In germline, CDR1 is DFQATT, CDR2 SNEGSKA (reference sequence). V gave up 0 bases and J gave up 0 bases; unmatched junction bases: 10. The CDR3 spells CSAREVAGLFIAKNIQYF. The CDR3 DNA reads TGCAGTGCTAGAGAAGTAGCGGGGCTATTTATAGCCAAAAACATTCAGTACTTC.

The gene calls are TRBV19 and TRBJ2-3; D gene unclear. Germline-derived CDR1 and CDR2 are LNHDA and SQIVND (reference sequence). Deletions cut 7 bases from V and 0 bases from J, with 11 bases between. The CDR3 sequence is 14 residues long. CDR3 sequence reads: CASTAESSTDTQYF. CDR3 DNA sequence: TGTGCCAGTACAGCAGAATCTAGCACAGATACGCAGTATTTT.

This clonotype was detected once. This rearrangement joins TRBV20-1 to TRBJ1-1; D unresolved. The CDR3 has 14 amino acids. V lost 0 bases to trimming and J lost 0 bases, with 8 bases between them. Per the germline V gene, CDR1 is DFQATT and CDR2 is SNEGSKA (reference sequence). This chain's CDR3 is CSARDGRMNTEAFF. The CDR3, as DNA: TGCAGTGCTAGAGATGGAAGGATGAACACTGAAGCTTTCTTT.

The chain carries TRBV20-1 and TRBJ1-1, with D maybe TRBD1 (5 bases). V was cut by 5 bases and J by 2 bases, with 15 bases left in between. CDR3 size: 14 residues. Germline V CDR1 and CDR2: DFQATT, SNEGSKA (reference sequence). The DNA of the CDR3 is TGCAGTGCTCCGAGGGGACGGTCAAACACTGAAGCTTTCTTT. Its translation: CSAPRGRSNTEAFF.

The chain combines TRBV19 with TRBJ2-3; no firm D call. Germline V gene lookup returns CDR1 LNHDA and CDR2 SQIVND (reference sequence). This CDR3 comprises 16 residues. V lost 0 bases and J lost 0, with 10 bases in between. The CDR3 sequence is CASSIEPKASTDTQYF. The CDR3, as DNA: TGTGCCAGTAGTATAGAACCCAAGGCTAGCACAGATACGCAGTATTTT. Based on the CDR3 plus reference TRBV19 and TRBJ2-3, the full variable domain is DGGITQSPKYLFRKEGQNVTLSCEQNLNHDAMYWYRQDPGQGLRLIYYSQIVNDFQKGDIAEGYSVSREKKESFPLTVTSAQKNPTAFYLCASSIEPKASTDTQYFGPGTRLTVL.

The rearrangement links TRBV4-2 to TRBJ1-2, with D possibly matching TRBD1 (5 bases). Trimming removed 0 bases from V and 3 bases from J, with 8 bases in between. Germline CDR1 reads LGHNA; CDR2 reads YNFKEQ. This CDR3 contains 14 residues. CDR3 sequence (DNA): TGTGCCAGCAGCCAAGATTGGGGCGACTATGGCTACACCTTC. This gives the protein CASSQDWGDYGYTF.